These 8 T cell receptor beta chains share one sample of origin, sequenced in a study of PD-1 blockade in classical Hodgkin lymphoma. The assay was immunoSEQ multiplex PCR, and TCRdb's table has in-frame clones only and misses some. The data contain 20,000 or so clones, 75% to 90% of them seen just once; the ten biggest clones take up about a quarter. Relapse after autologous stem cell transplantation occurred in every patient, and brentuximab vedotin exposure varied. The starting material was peripheral blood mononuclear cells (PBMCs), obtained at baseline. Receptor source: a human donor with classical Hodgkin lymphoma.

The chain couples TRBV19 to TRBJ2-2; maybe TRBD2 (5 bases). CDR3 size: 15 residues. Trimming cost V 3 bases and J 4 bases, with 12 bases left between them. Germline assignment: CDR1 LNHDA and CDR2 SQIVND (reference sequence). DNA of the CDR3: TGTGCCAGTAGTATCTGGCGGGTGGCCACCGGGGAGCTGTTTTTT. Its translation: CASSIWRVATGELFF.

The chain couples TRBV5-8 to TRBJ1-2; 8 bases are a match to TRBD1. This CDR3 region has 15 residues. The germline CDR1 and CDR2 sequences are SGHTS and YDEGEE. The V and J ends lost 2 bases and 3 bases, in that order; junction bases with no gene match: 6. This chain's CDR3 is CASSFDRGTDYGYTF. The CDR3 DNA follows: TGTGCCAGCAGCTTCGACAGGGGTACGGACTATGGCTACACCTTC.

The genes are TRBV27 and TRBJ1-2; D is perhaps TRBD1 (6 bases). This CDR3 is built from 15 residues. Germline V gene sequence: CDR1 MNHEY, CDR2 SMNVEV (reference sequence). The germline V and J ends were trimmed by 2 bases and 8 bases, with 18 bases remaining between them. The CDR3 DNA sequence: TGTGCCAGCAGTTTAGGGGGCAAGGGAGGGAGAGGCTACACCTTC. It codes for CASSLGGKGGRGYTF.

The V call is TRBV19, the J call TRBJ2-3; D gene uncertain. V lost 2 bases and J lost 5, with 2 bases in between. The germline CDR1 and CDR2 sequences are LNHDA and SQIVND (reference sequence). The CDR3 runs 11 residues. The CDR3 loop is CASSIKDTQYF. The CDR3 DNA sequence: TGTGCCAGTAGTATAAAAGATACGCAGTATTTT. The full variable domain, with the rest looked up from reference TRBV19 and TRBJ2-3, is DGGITQSPKYLFRKEGQNVTLSCEQNLNHDAMYWYRQDPGQGLRLIYYSQIVNDFQKGDIAEGYSVSREKKESFPLTVTSAQKNPTAFYLCASSIKDTQYFGPGTRLTVL.

This chain links TRBV5-1 with TRBJ1-1, with TRBD1 identical over 7 bases. Germline CDR1 and CDR2: SGHRS and YFSETQ. The CDR3 loop spans 16 amino acids. V dropped 4 bases and J dropped 5; count of bases not matched to a gene: 14. The CDR3 is CASSRQGQPGGTEAFF. The CDR3 bases are TGCGCCAGCAGCCGACAGGGACAACCCGGAGGGACTGAAGCTTTCTTT.

The chain recombines TRBV20-1 with TRBJ2-2; no reliable D call. Trimming removed 8 bases at V and 6 bases at J, with 10 bases between. CDR1 is DFQATT, CDR2 SNEGSKA, per germline (reference sequence). This CDR3 region has 11 residues. CDR3 protein: CSLGGAGELFF. The CDR3 bases are TGCAGTCTCGGTGGGGCCGGGGAGCTGTTTTTT.

The rearrangement uses TRBV7-9 and TRBJ2-4; the D gene could be TRBD1 or TRBD2 (5 bases each). The CDR3 spans 15 residues. CDR1 and CDR2 from the germline V gene are SEHNR and FQNEAQ (reference sequence). The ends were cut back, 5 bases at V and 1 base at J, with 12 bases in the middle. The CDR3 nucleotides read TGTGCCAGCAGCCCAAGAGGGGAGGCCAAAAACATTCAGTACTTC. Protein: CASSPRGEAKNIQYF.

CDR3 in DNA: TGCGCCAGCAGCTCTCAGGGTTCCCTTGGCTACACCTTC. This translates into CASSSQGSLGYTF. The chain has TRBV5-1 and TRBJ1-2; TRBD1 might be the D (5 bases). There are 13 residues in the CDR3. Trimming removed 3 bases from V and 7 bases from J, with 13 bases in between. CDR1 and CDR2 from the germline V gene are SGHRS and YFSETQ.